What follows is one T cell receptor beta chain and its context. Its cognate antigen is unknown. This sample is drawn from a study of regulatory T cells in long-lasting Graves disease. Arm-PCR of CDR3 regions and iRepertoire HTBI primers were used to build TCR beta libraries. TCRdb recomputed calls from the multiplex PCR reads with MiXCR, one row per CDR3 protein. In the table there are about 340,000 distinct CDR3 sequences, 20% of which are singletons. CDR1 and CDR2 (germline): SGHNT, YENEEA. The CDR3 is 16 residues long. V lost 2 bases, J lost 4 bases, and 9 bases stayed unmatched. The time point denotes: persistent/refractory GD, antithyroid drugs over 5 years with positive TRAb. The TCR library was prepared using RNA isolated from PBMCs. Broader study findings: Newly diagnosed Graves' patients had higher TCR diversity than persistent ones.

Sequences were derived from peripheral blood mononuclear cells (PBMCs), sampled when the disease was refractory, from a patient treated with antithyroid drugs. J is TRBJ2-5 and V is TRBV11-3, with TRBD2 matching over 8 bases. This receptor was taken from a female donor with Graves disease. Here the CDR3 DNA reads TGTGCCAGCAGCTTATGGTCGGGGGGGTCCGGAGAGACCCAGTACTTC. Its translation: CASSLWSGGSGETQYF.